This T cell receptor beta chain was recorded in a study of tissue T cells after allogeneic stem cell transplantation. Study as a whole: Tissue samples with histologically apparent lymphocytes on H&E review were prioritized for sequencing.

Libraries were prepared by immunoSEQ multiplex PCR; TCRdb keeps only in-frame clonotypes and omits some of them. The table shows about 12,000 clones, with approximately 70% occurring only once. Trimming shortened V by 0 bases and J by 2 bases, and 11 bases separated the two germline ends. The CDR3 covers 14 residues. Germline values: CDR1 GTSNPN, CDR2 SVGIG (reference sequence). The input for sequencing was tissue from the right colon, taken at autopsy. The clonotype originates from a woman aged 18 to 55 with breast cancer. The chain couples TRBV30 to TRBJ2-7, with TRBD2 as a possible D gene (6 bases). The CDR3 sequence is CAWSVLAGPYEQYF. The CDR3 DNA reads TGTGCCTGGAGTGTACTAGCAGGGCCCTACGAGCAGTACTTC.